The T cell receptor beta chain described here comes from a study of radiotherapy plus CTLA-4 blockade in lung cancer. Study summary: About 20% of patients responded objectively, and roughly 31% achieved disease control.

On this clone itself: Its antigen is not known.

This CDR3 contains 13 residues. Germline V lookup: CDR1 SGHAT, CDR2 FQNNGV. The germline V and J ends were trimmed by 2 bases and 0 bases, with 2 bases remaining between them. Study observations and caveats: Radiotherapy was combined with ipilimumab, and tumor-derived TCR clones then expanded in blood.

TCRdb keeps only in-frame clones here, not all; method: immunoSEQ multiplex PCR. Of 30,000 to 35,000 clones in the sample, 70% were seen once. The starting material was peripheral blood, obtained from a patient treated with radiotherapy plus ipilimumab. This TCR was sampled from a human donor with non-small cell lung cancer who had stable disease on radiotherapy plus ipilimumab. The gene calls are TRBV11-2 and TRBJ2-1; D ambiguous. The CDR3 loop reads CASSLSSYNEQFF. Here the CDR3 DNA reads TGTGCCAGCAGCTTAAGCTCCTACAATGAGCAGTTCTTC.